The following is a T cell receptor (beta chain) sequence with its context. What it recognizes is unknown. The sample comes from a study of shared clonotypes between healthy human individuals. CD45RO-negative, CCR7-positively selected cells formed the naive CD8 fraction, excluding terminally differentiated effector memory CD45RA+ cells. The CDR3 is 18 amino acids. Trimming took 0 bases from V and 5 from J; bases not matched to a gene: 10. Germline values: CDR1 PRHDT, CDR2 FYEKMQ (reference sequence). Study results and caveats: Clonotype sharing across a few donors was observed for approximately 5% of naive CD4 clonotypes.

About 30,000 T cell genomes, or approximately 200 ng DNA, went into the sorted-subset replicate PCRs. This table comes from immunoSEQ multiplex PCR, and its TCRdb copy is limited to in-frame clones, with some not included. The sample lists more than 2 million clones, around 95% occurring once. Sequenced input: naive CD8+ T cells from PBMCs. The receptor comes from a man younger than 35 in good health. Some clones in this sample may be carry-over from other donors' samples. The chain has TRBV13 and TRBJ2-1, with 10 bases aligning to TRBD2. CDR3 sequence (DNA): TGTGCCAGCAGCTTAGGAGTTAGCGGGAGGACTATCAACAATGAGCAGTTCTTC. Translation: CASSLGVSGRTINNEQFF.